Following are 32 T cell receptor beta chains from one sample sequenced in a study of shared clonotypes between healthy human individuals. CD45RO negativity and positive selection for CCR7 defined naive CD8 cells, a population that excluded terminally differentiated effector memory CD45RA+ cells. The method was immunoSEQ multiplex PCR; TCRdb's version includes in-frame clones alone and lacks a portion of them. The data hold about 2.1 million clones, with around 93% observed a single time. Material for sequencing was naive CD8+ T cells from PBMCs. All receptors derive from a man between 18 and 35 years old in good health. Some clones in this sample may be carry-over from other donors' samples.

The DNA of the CDR3 is TGTGCCAGCACCCCGTGGCCATCTGGAAGCATTCAGTACTTC. It codes for CASTPWPSGSIQYF. The chain employs TRBV2 and TRBJ2-4; no clear D. Per the germline V gene, CDR1 is SNHLY and CDR2 is FYNNEI. The CDR3 is 14 residues long. V dropped 7 bases and J dropped 9 bases, with 19 bases sitting between them. Looking up the rest from reference TRBV2 and TRBJ2-4 gives the full variable domain: EPEVTQTPSHQVTQMGQEVILRCVPISNHLYFYWYRQILGQKVEFLVSFYNNEISEKSEIFDDQFSVERPDGSNFTLKIRSTKLEDSAMYFCASTPWPSGSIQYFGAGTRLSVL.

The chain links TRBV2 to TRBJ2-7, with 11 bases matching TRBD2. The CDR3 spans 14 residues. Per germline, CDR1 SNHLY and CDR2 FYNNEI. Germline trimming cut 5 bases from V and 6 bases from J; bases unmatched to any gene: 6. CDR3: CASSPSSGRAEQYF. CDR3 sequence (DNA): TGTGCCAGCAGTCCCAGTAGCGGGAGGGCCGAGCAGTACTTC.

This clone came up a few times. The rearrangement links TRBV2 to TRBJ1-1; TRBD1 might be the D (6 bases). Germline CDR1 reads SNHLY; CDR2 reads FYNNEI. With 6 bases removed from V and 8 bases from J, the gap between germline ends came to 13 bases. The CDR3 consists of 12 residues. CDR3 region: CASRTSGQEAFF. The CDR3 nucleotides read TGTGCCAGCAGAACGTCTGGACAGGAAGCTTTCTTT.

This clone was counted once. The chain uses TRBV7-2 and TRBJ2-7, with 8 bases aligning to TRBD2. Looked up from germline, CDR1 is SGHTA and CDR2 is FQGNSA. V trimming: 4 bases; J trimming: 1 base; junction bases outside the gene matches: 6. The CDR3 sequence is 15 residues long. Here the CDR3 reads CASSSGSGSSYEQYF. As DNA, the CDR3 is TGTGCCAGCAGCTCGGGCAGCGGGAGTTCCTACGAGCAGTACTTC.

The rearrangement joins TRBV9 to TRBJ1-2; tentative D call: TRBD1 (5 bases). Trimming stripped 3 bases from V and 2 bases from J, with 14 bases between. The CDR3 totals 15 residues. Germline CDR1 and CDR2: SGDLS and YYNGEE. The CDR3 region is CASSAEGLGNYGYTF. As DNA, the CDR3 is TGTGCCAGCAGCGCCGAGGGACTGGGAAACTATGGCTACACCTTC. The full variable domain, completed using reference TRBV9 and TRBJ1-2, is DSGVTQTPKHLITATGQRVTLRCSPRSGDLSVYWYQQSLDQGLQFLIQYYNGEERAKGNILERFSAQQFPDLHSELNLSSLELGDSALYFCASSAEGLGNYGYTFGSGTRLTVV.

The rearrangement joins TRBV7-9 to TRBJ2-7; possibly TRBD2 for D (5 bases). The germline gives CDR1 SEHNR, CDR2 FQNEAQ (reference sequence). V shed 2 bases and J shed 4 bases, with 12 bases lying between them. The CDR3 is 14 amino acids. The CDR3 nucleotides are TGTGCCAGCAGCTTATTGGCGGGTCCTTACGAGCAGTACTTC. As protein: CASSLLAGPYEQYF.

CDR3 coding DNA: TGTGCCAGCAGGCCCACAGGGTCCGGGGAGCTGTTTTTT. It encodes CASRPTGSGELFF. The chain employs TRBV5-4 and TRBJ2-2; the D gene is possibly TRBD1 (6 bases). V dropped 5 bases and J dropped 6 bases, with 11 bases sitting between them. This CDR3 spans 13 amino acids. Per germline, CDR1 SGHNT and CDR2 YYREEE (reference sequence).

The chain carries TRBV7-2 and TRBJ2-1; unclear D gene. Germline V gene data show CDR1 as SGHTA and CDR2 as FQGNSA. CDR3 length: 11 amino acids. Trimming removed 5 bases at V and 6 bases at J, with 5 bases between. CDR3: CASSTLNEQFF. The CDR3 nucleotides are TGTGCCAGCAGCACCCTCAATGAGCAGTTCTTC. The full variable domain, with the rest looked up from reference TRBV7-2 and TRBJ2-1, is GAGVSQSPSNKVTEKGKDVELRCDPISGHTALYWYRQSLGQGLEFLIYFQGNSAPDKSGLPSDRFSAERTGGSVSTLTIQRTQQEDSAVYLCASSTLNEQFFGPGTRLTVL.

This chain connects TRBV7-9 to TRBJ1-4; 8 bases align to TRBD1. Germline assignment: CDR1 SEHNR and CDR2 FQNEAQ (reference sequence). This CDR3 has 14 amino acids. The ends lost 3 bases at V and 4 bases at J; junction bases unmatched: 1. This CDR3 is CASSFDRGNEKLFF. The CDR3 region has the DNA TGTGCCAGCAGCTTTGACAGGGGTAATGAAAAACTGTTTTTT.

The chain combines TRBV4-3 with TRBJ2-1; 15 nucleotides agree with TRBD2. Germline loops: CDR1 LGHNA, CDR2 YSLEER. The CDR3 contains 17 residues. The V segment lost 1 base and the J segment 7 bases; nucleotides outside the gene matches: 5. CDR3 nucleotide sequence: TGCGCCAGCAGCCAAGGGACTAGCGGGAGGGCCATTAATGAGCAGTTCTTC. This translates into CASSQGTSGRAINEQFF.

The chain combines TRBV7-9 with TRBJ2-3; D remains unclear. This CDR3 region has 12 residues. The germline V gene has CDR1 SEHNR and CDR2 FQNEAQ (reference sequence). Between the trimmed V and J ends, which lost 0 bases and 10 bases, there was a span of 8 bases. The CDR3 region has the DNA TGTGCCAGCAGCTTAGCGTTGGGTTCGCAGTATTTT. It translates to CASSLALGSQYF.

The chain uses TRBV19 and TRBJ2-2; possibly TRBD2 for D (5 bases). The length of the CDR3 is 14 residues. Per the germline V gene, CDR1 is LNHDA and CDR2 is SQIVND (reference sequence). V lost 5 bases and J lost 1, with 8 bases in between. Here the CDR3 DNA reads TGTGCCAGTAGTTTCGCGGGGAACACCGGGGAGCTGTTTTTT. This encodes CASSFAGNTGELFF.

As regards this clone: This may come from a read error, since a much larger clone is one base off. This specimen includes other DNA sequences encoding the same CDR3. The CDR3 sequence: CASSERVTDTQYF. CDR3 nucleotides: TGTGCCAGCAGTGAGCGGGTCACAGATACGCAGTATTTT. The chain is built from TRBV6-1 and TRBJ2-3; tentatively, D is TRBD2 (5 bases). CDR1 MNHNS and CDR2 SASEGT come from the germline V gene. The CDR3 contains 13 residues. Trimming removed 3 bases from V and 2 bases from J, with 6 bases in between.

In the case of this clone: Other DNA sequences within the sample encode an identical CDR3. The rearrangement joins TRBV4-1 to TRBJ2-1; D uncertain. The CDR3 totals 14 residues. Germline V CDR1 and CDR2: MGHRA, YSYEKL. V lost 1 base, J lost 7 bases, and 11 bases lay in between. The CDR3 region has the DNA TGCGCCAGCAGCCAAGTAGGGCTGAGGAATGAGCAGTTCTTC. Its protein product is CASSQVGLRNEQFF.

CDR3 residues: CASSLVSGEQYF. The CDR3 DNA reads TGTGCCAGCAGCTTAGTGTCTGGCGAGCAGTACTTC. The rearrangement uses TRBV7-8 and TRBJ2-7; D unresolved. CDR3 length: 12 amino acids. Germline V lookup: CDR1 SGHVS, CDR2 FQNEAQ. Trimming removed 1 base from V and 6 bases from J, with 7 bases in between.

This chain connects TRBV13 to TRBJ2-7; 14 bases align to TRBD2. The V and J ends lost 5 bases and 1 base, in that order; junction bases with no gene match: 7. The CDR3 totals 17 residues. Germline lookup yields CDR1 PRHDT and CDR2 FYEKMQ (reference sequence). The CDR3 DNA reads TGTGCCAGCAGCCTGGGACTAGCGGGAGACCATTCCTACGAGCAGTACTTC. Its protein is CASSLGLAGDHSYEQYF.

The chain is built from TRBV7-9 and TRBJ2-1, with D hard to call. This CDR3 contains 15 residues. From germline, CDR1 is SEHNR and CDR2 FQNEAQ (reference sequence). Trimming cost V 6 bases and J 1 base, with 13 bases left between them. DNA of the CDR3: TGTGCCAGCAGTTCCCGGGTAAGGTCCTACAATGAGCAGTTCTTC. Its protein product is CASSSRVRSYNEQFF.

The CDR3 is CASSEIGTGALYEQYF. As DNA, the CDR3 is TGTGCCAGCAGTGAAATCGGGACAGGGGCACTCTACGAGCAGTACTTC. The chain recombines TRBV6-1 with TRBJ2-7; 10 bases are a match to TRBD1. The V and J ends lost 2 bases and 3 bases, in that order; junction bases with no gene match: 7. This CDR3 contains 16 residues. Germline CDR1 MNHNS, CDR2 SASEGT.

The chain combines TRBV7-9 with TRBJ2-6; D is possibly TRBD2 (5 bases). CDR3 size: 18 residues. The germline V gene encodes CDR1 SEHNR and CDR2 FQNEAQ (reference sequence). The V end lost 5 bases, the J end lost 4 bases, and 21 bases lay between the germline ends. CDR3 nucleotide sequence: TGTGCCAGCAGCACTCCCCTTGAGGGTCTTGCGGGGGCCAACGTCCTGACTTTC. It codes for CASSTPLEGLAGANVLTF.

The chain links TRBV7-9 to TRBJ2-3; TRBD2 is a possible D gene (8 bases). The V gene lost 5 bases and the J gene lost 2 bases, with 23 bases spanning the gap. CDR1 and CDR2 (germline): SEHNR, FQNEAQ (reference sequence). The length of the CDR3 is 18 residues. Here the CDR3 reads CASSRKGASGLLTDTQYF. CDR3 nucleotide sequence: TGTGCCAGCAGCCGCAAGGGGGCTAGCGGGCTACTCACAGATACGCAGTATTTT.

For this clone: In the same sample, other DNA sequences code for this CDR3. V is TRBV13 and J is TRBJ2-7; tentatively, D is TRBD1 or TRBD2 (5 bases each). CDR1 and CDR2 (germline): PRHDT, FYEKMQ (reference sequence). V lost 5 bases and J 0 bases, leaving 11 bases between the germline ends. The CDR3 runs to 14 residues. CDR3 DNA: TGTGCCAGCAGCCCCCGGGACCTCTCCTACGAGCAGTACTTC. It encodes CASSPRDLSYEQYF.

This chain connects TRBV7-9 to TRBJ1-2; D not resolved. Trimming shortened V by 5 bases and J by 7 bases, and 8 bases separated the two germline ends. Germline V lookup: CDR1 SEHNR, CDR2 FQNEAQ (reference sequence). The CDR3 runs 11 residues. The CDR3 protein is CASSRPPGYTF. The CDR3 DNA reads as TGTGCCAGCAGCCGACCGCCTGGCTACACCTTC.

To note about this clone: The junction departs from germline at one end; a sequencing error may be responsible. The chain recombines TRBV27 with TRBJ2-2; 8 bases match TRBD1. Germline values: CDR1 MNHEY, CDR2 SMNVEV (reference sequence). The CDR3 spans 19 residues. Written as DNA, the CDR3 is TGTGCCAGCAGTTTAGCGGCAGGGGGCGGATGGGCGAACTCCGGGGAGCTGTTTTTT. Translation gives CASSLAAGGGWANSGELFF.

J is TRBJ1-2 and V is TRBV28; D unresolved. The CDR3 contains 13 residues. V lost 2 bases, J lost 7 bases, and 11 bases lay in between. Per the germline V gene, CDR1 is MDHEN and CDR2 is SYDVKM. The chain's CDR3 is CASSLAGVGGYTF. Here the CDR3 DNA reads TGTGCCAGCAGTTTAGCCGGGGTTGGTGGCTACACCTTC.

The sample holds a few counts of this clone. The chain has TRBV7-9 and TRBJ2-5; 7 bases are a match to TRBD1. Germline values: CDR1 SEHNR, CDR2 FQNEAQ (reference sequence). This CDR3 spans 14 amino acids. V was clipped by 5 bases and J by 2 bases; unmatched bases: 5. CDR3 region: CASSQRDRQETQYF. The CDR3 nucleotides are TGTGCCAGCAGCCAGAGGGACAGACAAGAGACCCAGTACTTC.

To note about this clone: The sample holds other DNA sequences that translate to the same CDR3. The gene calls are TRBV11-2 and TRBJ2-7; 9 bases match TRBD2. The germline V gene has CDR1 SGHAT and CDR2 FQNNGV. The CDR3 sequence is 14 residues long. The trim removed 3 bases at V and 3 bases at J, leaving 3 bases unmatched. The CDR3 region is CASSFSGSGYEQYF. CDR3 in DNA: TGTGCCAGCAGCTTTAGCGGGAGCGGCTACGAGCAGTACTTC.

The V gene is TRBV11-2, the J gene TRBJ2-1; 13 positions match TRBD2. This CDR3 contains 16 residues. The germline CDR1 and CDR2 sequences are SGHAT and FQNNGV. Trimming cost V 7 bases and J 5 bases; bases outside gene matches: 8. CDR3 DNA: TGTGCCAGCAACGGTATGGGACTAGCGGGAAACAATGAGCAGTTCTTC. This codes for CASNGMGLAGNNEQFF.

The V call is TRBV2, the J call TRBJ2-1; TRBD2 matches at 7 bases. CDR1 is SNHLY, CDR2 FYNNEI, per germline. The ends lost 6 bases at V and 3 bases at J; junction bases unmatched: 5. The CDR3 spans 14 residues. CDR3 nucleotides: TGTGCCAGCAGGTCCGGGACTAACTACAATGAGCAGTTCTTC. It specifies CASRSGTNYNEQFF.

The rearrangement uses TRBV11-2 and TRBJ2-7; D is perhaps TRBD1 or TRBD2 (5 bases each). This CDR3 comprises 17 residues. Germline V gives CDR1 SGHAT, CDR2 FQNNGV. V was pared by 1 base and J by 4 bases, with 20 bases between. CDR3 in amino acids: CASSLAPAWGLRYEQYF. The CDR3 coding sequence is TGTGCCAGCAGCTTAGCACCGGCTTGGGGGTTAAGGTACGAGCAGTACTTC.

The rearrangement joins TRBV7-9 to TRBJ2-1; no reliable D call. Germline V gene sequence: CDR1 SEHNR, CDR2 FQNEAQ (reference sequence). The CDR3 length is 13 residues. Between the trimmed V and J ends, which lost 5 bases and 9 bases, there was a span of 14 bases. DNA of the CDR3: TGTGCCAGCAGCCACCACGAGGTCGGTGAGCAGTTCTTC. Protein sequence: CASSHHEVGEQFF.

This chain links TRBV10-3 with TRBJ2-1, with D tentatively TRBD1 (6 bases). There are 13 residues in the CDR3. V gave up 2 bases and J gave up 10 bases, with 12 bases separating them. Germline CDR1 reads ENHRY; CDR2 reads SYGVKD. CDR3 DNA sequence: TGTGCCATCAGTGAGGTAGGGGGAAACGAGCAGTTCTTC. Protein sequence: CAISEVGGNEQFF.

Of note for this clone: Within the sample, other DNA sequences also encode this same CDR3. The chain has TRBV9 and TRBJ2-1; unclear D gene. CDR1 and CDR2 from the germline V gene are SGDLS and YYNGEE. The CDR3 has 13 amino acids. With 0 bases removed from V and 4 bases from J, the gap between germline ends came to 5 bases. In nucleotides, the CDR3 is TGTGCCAGCAGCGTAGGCTATTACAATGAGCAGTTCTTC. Its protein is CASSVGYYNEQFF.